The text below deals with one T cell receptor beta chain. V lost 3 bases to trimming and J lost 1 base, with 10 bases between them. CDR3 length: 14 residues. Germline V lookup: CDR1 GTSNPN, CDR2 SVGIG (reference sequence). This entry belongs to a study of blood T cell repertoires in COVID-19. In the authors' workflow: Amplification of reference gene primers provided the estimated nucleated cell counts. The data were produced by immunoSEQ multiplex PCR, yet TCRdb's version contains in-frame clones alone and is incomplete. V and J calls and clone size are copied from that table; D and trimming were computed from the DNA. The sample lists 70,000 to 75,000 clones, 80% to 85% seen once, with 1.8% in the top ten.

Sequencing input: peripheral blood. The source is a woman aged 55-69 years with acute or convalescent COVID-19. This chain connects TRBV30 to TRBJ1-5, with D tentatively TRBD1 (6 bases). CDR3 bases: TGTGCCTGGAGACCTACAGGGAGCAATCAGCCCCAGCATTTT. Its translation: CAWRPTGSNQPQHF. The entire variable domain, with the rest obtained from reference TRBV30 and TRBJ1-5, is as follows: SQTIHQWPATLVQPVGSPLSLECTVEGTSNPNLYWYRQAAGRGLQLLFYSVGIGQISSEVPQNLSASRPQDRQFILSSKKLLLSDSGFYLCAWRPTGSNQPQHFGDGTRLSIL.